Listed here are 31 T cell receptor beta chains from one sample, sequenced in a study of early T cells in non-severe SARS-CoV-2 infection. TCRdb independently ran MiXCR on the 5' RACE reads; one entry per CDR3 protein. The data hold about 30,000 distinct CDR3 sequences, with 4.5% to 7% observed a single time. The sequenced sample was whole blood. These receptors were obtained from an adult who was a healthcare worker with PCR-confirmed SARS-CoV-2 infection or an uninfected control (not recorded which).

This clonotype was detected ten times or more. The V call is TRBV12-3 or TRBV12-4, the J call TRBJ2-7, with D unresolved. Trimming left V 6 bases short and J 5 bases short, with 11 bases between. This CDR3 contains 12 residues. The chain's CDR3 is CASRYGVHEQYF. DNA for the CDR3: TGTGCCAGCAGATATGGGGTCCACGAGCAGTACTTC.

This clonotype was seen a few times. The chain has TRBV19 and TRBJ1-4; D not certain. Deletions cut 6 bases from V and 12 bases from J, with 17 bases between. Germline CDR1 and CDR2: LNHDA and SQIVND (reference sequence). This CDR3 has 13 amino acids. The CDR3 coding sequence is TGTGCCAGTAGCCAACCGGGAATCCGGGAACTGTTTTTT. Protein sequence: CASSQPGIRELFF.

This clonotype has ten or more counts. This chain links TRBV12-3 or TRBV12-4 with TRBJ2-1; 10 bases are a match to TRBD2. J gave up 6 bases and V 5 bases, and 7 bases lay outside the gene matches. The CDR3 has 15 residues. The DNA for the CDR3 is TGTGCCAGCAGTCCTGGAGCGGGGGGGATCAATGAGCAGTTCTTC. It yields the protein CASSPGAGGINEQFF.

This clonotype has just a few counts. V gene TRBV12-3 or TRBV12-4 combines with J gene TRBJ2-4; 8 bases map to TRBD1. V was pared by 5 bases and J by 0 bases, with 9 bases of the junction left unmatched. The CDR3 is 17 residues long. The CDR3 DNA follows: TGTGCCAGCAGTCCCCAGGGGGCGCAATCAGCCAAAAACATTCAGTACTTC. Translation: CASSPQGAQSAKNIQYF.

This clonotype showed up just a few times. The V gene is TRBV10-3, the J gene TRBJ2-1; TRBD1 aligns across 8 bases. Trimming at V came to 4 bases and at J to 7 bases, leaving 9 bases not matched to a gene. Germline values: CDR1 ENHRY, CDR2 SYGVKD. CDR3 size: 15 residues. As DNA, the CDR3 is TGTGCCATCAGTGGGCGCCAGGGGGCTGGGAATGAGCAGTTCTTC. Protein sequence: CAISGRQGAGNEQFF.

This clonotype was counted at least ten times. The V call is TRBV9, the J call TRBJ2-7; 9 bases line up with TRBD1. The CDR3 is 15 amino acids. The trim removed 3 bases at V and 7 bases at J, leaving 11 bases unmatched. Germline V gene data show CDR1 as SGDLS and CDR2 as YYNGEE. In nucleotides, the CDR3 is TGTGCCAGCAGCGAGACGGACAGGGGACTACGTGAGCAGTACTTC. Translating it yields CASSETDRGLREQYF.

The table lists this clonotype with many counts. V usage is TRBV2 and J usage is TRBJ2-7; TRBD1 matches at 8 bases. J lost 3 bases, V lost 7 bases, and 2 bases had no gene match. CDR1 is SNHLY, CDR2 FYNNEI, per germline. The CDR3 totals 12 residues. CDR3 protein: CASNTGGYEQYF. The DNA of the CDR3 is TGTGCCAGCAATACAGGGGGCTACGAGCAGTACTTC.

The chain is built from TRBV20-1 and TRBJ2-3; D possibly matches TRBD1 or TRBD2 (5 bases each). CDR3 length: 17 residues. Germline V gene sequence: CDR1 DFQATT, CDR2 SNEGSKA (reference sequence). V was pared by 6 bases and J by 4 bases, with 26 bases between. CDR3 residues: CSATKNWGMGMADTQYF. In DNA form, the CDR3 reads TGCAGTGCCACAAAAAATTGGGGGATGGGGATGGCAGATACGCAGTATTTT.

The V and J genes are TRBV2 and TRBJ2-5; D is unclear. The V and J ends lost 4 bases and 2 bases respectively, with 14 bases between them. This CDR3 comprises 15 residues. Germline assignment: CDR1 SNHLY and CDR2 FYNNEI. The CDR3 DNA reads TGTGCCAGCAGTGGGGGTGGCGGCCTACAAGAGACCCAGTACTTC. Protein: CASSGGGGLQETQYF.

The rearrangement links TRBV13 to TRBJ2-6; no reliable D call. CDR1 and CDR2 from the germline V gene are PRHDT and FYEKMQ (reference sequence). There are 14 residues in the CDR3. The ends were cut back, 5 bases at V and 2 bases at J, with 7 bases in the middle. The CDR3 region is CASSRRTGANVLTF. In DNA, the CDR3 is TGTGCCAGCAGCCGGCGAACTGGGGCCAACGTCCTGACTTTC.

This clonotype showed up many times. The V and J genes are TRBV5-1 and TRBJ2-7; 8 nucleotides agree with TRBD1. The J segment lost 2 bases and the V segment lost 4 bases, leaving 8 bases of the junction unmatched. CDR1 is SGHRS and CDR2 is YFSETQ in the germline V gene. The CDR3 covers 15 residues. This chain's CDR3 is CASSTTGDPTYEQYF. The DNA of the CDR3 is TGCGCCAGCAGCACGACAGGGGACCCTACCTACGAGCAGTACTTC.

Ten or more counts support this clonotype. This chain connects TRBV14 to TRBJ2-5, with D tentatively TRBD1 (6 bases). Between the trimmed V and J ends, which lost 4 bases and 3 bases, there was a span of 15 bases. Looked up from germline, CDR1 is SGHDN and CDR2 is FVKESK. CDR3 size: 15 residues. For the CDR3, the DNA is TGTGCCAGCAGCCGACGGACAAAGGGGGAAGAGACCCAGTACTTC. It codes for CASSRRTKGEETQYF.

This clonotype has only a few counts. The chain's CDR3 is CASRSGQGDIQYF. In DNA, the CDR3 is TGTGCCAGCAGATCCGGACAGGGAGACATTCAGTACTTC. V usage is TRBV6-5 and J usage is TRBJ2-4; 8 nucleotides line up with TRBD1. Germline V gives CDR1 MNHEY, CDR2 SVGAGI. The V gene end was trimmed by 6 bases and the J gene end by 8 bases; junction bases not matched to a gene: 6. This CDR3 spans 13 amino acids.

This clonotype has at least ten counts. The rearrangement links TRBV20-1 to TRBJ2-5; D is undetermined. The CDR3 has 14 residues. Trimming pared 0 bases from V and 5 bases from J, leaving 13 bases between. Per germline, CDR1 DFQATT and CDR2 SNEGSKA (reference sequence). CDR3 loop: CSARDSWIGETQYF. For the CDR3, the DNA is TGCAGTGCTAGAGACAGTTGGATCGGGGAGACCCAGTACTTC.

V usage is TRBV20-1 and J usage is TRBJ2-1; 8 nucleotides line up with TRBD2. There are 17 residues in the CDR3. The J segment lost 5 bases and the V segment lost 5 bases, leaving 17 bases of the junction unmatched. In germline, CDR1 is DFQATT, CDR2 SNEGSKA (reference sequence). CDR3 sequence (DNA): TGCAGTGCTCCCGATCGGGGGGGGCCCTATAATAACAATGAGCAGTTCTTC. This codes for CSAPDRGGPYNNNEQFF.

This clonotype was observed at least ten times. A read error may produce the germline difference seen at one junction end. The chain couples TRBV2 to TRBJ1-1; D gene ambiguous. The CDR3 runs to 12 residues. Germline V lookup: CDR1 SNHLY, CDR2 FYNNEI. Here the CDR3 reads CASSEYRPLAVF. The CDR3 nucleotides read TGTGCCAGCAGTGAATATCGCCCATTGGCGGTCTTT. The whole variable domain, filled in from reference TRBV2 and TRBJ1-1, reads EPEVTQTPSHQVTQMGQEVILRCVPISNHLYFYWYRQILGQKVEFLVSFYNNEISEKSEIFDDQFSVERPDGSNFTLKIRSTKLEDSAMYFCASSEYRPLAVFGQGTRLTVV.

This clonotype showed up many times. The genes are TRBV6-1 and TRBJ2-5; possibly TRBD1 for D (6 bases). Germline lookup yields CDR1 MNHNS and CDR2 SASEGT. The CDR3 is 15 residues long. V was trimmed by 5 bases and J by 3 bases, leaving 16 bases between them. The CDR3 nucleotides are TGTGCCAGCAGTTTCGACAGGAACCAAAAAGAGACCCAGTACTTC. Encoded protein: CASSFDRNQKETQYF.

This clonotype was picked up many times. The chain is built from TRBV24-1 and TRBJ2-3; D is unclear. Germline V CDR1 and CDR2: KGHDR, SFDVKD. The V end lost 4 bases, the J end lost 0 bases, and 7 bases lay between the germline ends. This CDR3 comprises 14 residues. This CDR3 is CATSEGPSTDTQYF. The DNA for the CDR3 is TGTGCCACCAGTGAGGGTCCAAGCACAGATACGCAGTATTTT.

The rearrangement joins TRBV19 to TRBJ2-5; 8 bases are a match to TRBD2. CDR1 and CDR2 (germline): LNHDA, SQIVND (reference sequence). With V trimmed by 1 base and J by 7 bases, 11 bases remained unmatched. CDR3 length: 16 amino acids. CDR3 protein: CASSIANSGVGVTQYF. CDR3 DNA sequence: TGTGCCAGTAGTATAGCGAATAGCGGGGTCGGTGTGACCCAGTACTTC.

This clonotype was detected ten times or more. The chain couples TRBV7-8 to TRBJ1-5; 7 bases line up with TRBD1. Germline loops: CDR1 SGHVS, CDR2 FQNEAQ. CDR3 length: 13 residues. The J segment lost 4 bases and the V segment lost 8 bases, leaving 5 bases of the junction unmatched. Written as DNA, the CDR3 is TGTGCCAGCTCGGGACAGACTAATCAGCCCCAGCATTTT. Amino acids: CASSGQTNQPQHF. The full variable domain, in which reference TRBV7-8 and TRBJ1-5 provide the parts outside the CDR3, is GAGVSQSPRYKVAKRGQDVALRCDPISGHVSLFWYQQALGQGPEFLTYFQNEAQLDKSGLPSDRFFAERPEGSVSTLKIQRTQQEDSAVYLCASSGQTNQPQHFGDGTRLSIL.

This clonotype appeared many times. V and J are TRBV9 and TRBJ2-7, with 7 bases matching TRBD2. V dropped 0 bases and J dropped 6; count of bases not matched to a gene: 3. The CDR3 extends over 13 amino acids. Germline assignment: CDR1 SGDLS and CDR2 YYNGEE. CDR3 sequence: CASSVATGGEQYF. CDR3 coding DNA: TGTGCCAGCAGCGTAGCTACGGGGGGCGAGCAGTACTTC. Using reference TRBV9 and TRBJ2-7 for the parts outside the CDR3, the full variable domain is DSGVTQTPKHLITATGQRVTLRCSPRSGDLSVYWYQQSLDQGLQFLIQYYNGEERAKGNILERFSAQQFPDLHSELNLSSLELGDSALYFCASSVATGGEQYFGPGTRLTVT.

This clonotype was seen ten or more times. Here the CDR3 DNA reads TGTGCCAGCAGCCCGACTAGCGGGGGGAGCCCAGCCTACAATGAGCAGTTCTTC. Its translation: CASSPTSGGSPAYNEQFF. The V and J genes are TRBV7-9 and TRBJ2-1; the match to TRBD2 covers 13 bases. V was clipped by 5 bases and J by 2 bases; unmatched bases: 9. The CDR3 totals 18 residues. Germline CDR1 reads SEHNR; CDR2 reads FQNEAQ (reference sequence).

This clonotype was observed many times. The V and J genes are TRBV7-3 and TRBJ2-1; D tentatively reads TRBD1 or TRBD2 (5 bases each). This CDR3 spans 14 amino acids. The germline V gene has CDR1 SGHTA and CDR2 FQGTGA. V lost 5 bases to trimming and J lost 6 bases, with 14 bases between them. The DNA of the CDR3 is TGTGCCAGCAGCCCCATTCCAGGGAGCAATGAGCAGTTCTTC. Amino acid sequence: CASSPIPGSNEQFF.

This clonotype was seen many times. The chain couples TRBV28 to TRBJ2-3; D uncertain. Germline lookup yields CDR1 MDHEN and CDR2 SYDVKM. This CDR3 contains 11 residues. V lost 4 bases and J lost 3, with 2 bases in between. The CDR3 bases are TGTGCCAGCAGTTGGACAGATACGCAGTATTTT. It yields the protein CASSWTDTQYF.

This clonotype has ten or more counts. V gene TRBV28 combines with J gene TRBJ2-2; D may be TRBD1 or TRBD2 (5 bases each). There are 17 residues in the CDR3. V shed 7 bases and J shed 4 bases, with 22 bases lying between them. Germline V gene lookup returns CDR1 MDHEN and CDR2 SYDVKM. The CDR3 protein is CASTSSSGRHTTGELFF. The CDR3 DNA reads TGTGCCAGCACCTCCTCCTCGGGACGGCATACCACCGGGGAGCTGTTTTTT.

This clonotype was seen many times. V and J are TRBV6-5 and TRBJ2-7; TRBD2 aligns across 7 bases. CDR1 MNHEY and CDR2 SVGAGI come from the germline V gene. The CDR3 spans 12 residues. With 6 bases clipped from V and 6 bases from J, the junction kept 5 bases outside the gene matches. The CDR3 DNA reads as TGTGCCAGCAGCCCGACTAGCTCCGAGCAGTACTTC. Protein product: CASSPTSSEQYF.

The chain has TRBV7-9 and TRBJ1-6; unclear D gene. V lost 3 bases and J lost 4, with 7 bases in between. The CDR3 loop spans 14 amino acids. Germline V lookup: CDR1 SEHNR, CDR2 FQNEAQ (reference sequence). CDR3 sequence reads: CASSLDQYNSPLHF. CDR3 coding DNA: TGTGCCAGCAGCTTGGATCAATATAATTCACCCCTCCACTTT.

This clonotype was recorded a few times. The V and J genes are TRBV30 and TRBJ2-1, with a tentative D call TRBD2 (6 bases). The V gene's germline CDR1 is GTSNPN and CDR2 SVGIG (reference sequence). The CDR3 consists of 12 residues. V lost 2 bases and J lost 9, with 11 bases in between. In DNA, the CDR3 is TGTGCCTGGAGTCCACGGGGGACTGAGCAGTTCTTC. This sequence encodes CAWSPRGTEQFF. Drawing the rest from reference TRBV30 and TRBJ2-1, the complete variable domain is SQTIHQWPATLVQPVGSPLSLECTVEGTSNPNLYWYRQAAGRGLQLLFYSVGIGQISSEVPQNLSASRPQDRQFILSSKKLLLSDSGFYLCAWSPRGTEQFFGPGTRLTVL.

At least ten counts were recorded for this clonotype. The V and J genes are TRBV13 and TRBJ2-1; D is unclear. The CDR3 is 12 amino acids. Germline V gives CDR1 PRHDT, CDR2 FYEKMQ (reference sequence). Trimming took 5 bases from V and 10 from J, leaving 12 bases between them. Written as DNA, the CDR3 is TGTGCCAGCAGCCTCCCCCGGGCGGAGCAGTTCTTC. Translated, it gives CASSLPRAEQFF. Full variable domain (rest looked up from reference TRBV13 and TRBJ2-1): AAGVIQSPRHLIKEKRETATLKCYPIPRHDTVYWYQQGPGQDPQFLISFYEKMQSDKGSIPDRFSAQQFSDYHSELNMSSLELGDSALYFCASSLPRAEQFFGPGTRLTVL.

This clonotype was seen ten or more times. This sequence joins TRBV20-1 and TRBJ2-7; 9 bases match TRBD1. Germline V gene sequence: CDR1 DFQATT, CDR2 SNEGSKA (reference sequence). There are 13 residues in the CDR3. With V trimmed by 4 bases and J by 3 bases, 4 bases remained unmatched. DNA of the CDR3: TGCAGTGCTAAGGACAGGGGAGACTACGAGCAGTACTTC. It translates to CSAKDRGDYEQYF.

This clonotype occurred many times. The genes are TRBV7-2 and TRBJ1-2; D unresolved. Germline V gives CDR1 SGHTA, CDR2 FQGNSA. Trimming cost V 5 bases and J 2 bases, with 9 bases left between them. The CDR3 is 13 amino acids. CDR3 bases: TGTGCCAGCAGCCTGGACGTAAACTATGGCTACACCTTC. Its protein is CASSLDVNYGYTF. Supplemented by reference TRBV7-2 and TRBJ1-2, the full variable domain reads GAGVSQSPSNKVTEKGKDVELRCDPISGHTALYWYRQSLGQGLEFLIYFQGNSAPDKSGLPSDRFSAERTGGSVSTLTIQRTQQEDSAVYLCASSLDVNYGYTFGSGTRLTVV.